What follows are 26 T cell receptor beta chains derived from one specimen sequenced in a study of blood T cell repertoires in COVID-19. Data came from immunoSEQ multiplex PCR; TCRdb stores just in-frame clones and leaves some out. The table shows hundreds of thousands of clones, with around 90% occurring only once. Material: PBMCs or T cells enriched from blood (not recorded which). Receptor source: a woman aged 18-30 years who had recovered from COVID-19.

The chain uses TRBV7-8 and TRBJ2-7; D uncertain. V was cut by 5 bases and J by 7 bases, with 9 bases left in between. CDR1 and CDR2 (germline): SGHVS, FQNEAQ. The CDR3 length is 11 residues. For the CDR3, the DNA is TGTGCCAGCAGCCCCCTCCTGGAGCAGTACTTC. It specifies CASSPLLEQYF.

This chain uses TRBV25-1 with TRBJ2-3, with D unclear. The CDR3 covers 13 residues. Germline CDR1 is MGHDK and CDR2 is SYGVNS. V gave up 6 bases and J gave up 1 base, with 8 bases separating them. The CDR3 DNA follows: TGTGCCAGCAGCCCGAGCGGCACAGATACGCAGTATTTT. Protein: CASSPSGTDTQYF.

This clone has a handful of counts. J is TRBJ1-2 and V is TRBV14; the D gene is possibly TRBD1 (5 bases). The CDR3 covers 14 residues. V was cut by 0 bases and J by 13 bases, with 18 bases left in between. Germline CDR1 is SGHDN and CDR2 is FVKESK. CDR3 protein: CASSQDVTGLSCTF. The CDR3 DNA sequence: TGTGCCAGCAGCCAAGACGTAACAGGCTTGAGCTGCACCTTC.

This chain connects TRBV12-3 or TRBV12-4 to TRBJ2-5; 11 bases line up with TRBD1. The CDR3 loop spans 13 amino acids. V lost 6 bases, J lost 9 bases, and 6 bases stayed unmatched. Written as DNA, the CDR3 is TGTGCCAGCAGCCTAGGGACAGGGGGGTCCCAGTACTTC. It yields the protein CASSLGTGGSQYF.

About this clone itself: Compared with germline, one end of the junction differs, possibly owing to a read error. CDR3 nucleotides: TGCGCCAGCAGCTTGAATTTCCAGGGGGCTCACGAGCAGTACTTC. This translates into CASSLNFQGAHEQYF. The chain joins TRBV7-9 to TRBJ2-7; 8 bases align to TRBD1. The germline CDR1 and CDR2 sequences are SEHNR and FQNEAQ (reference sequence). CDR3 length: 15 amino acids.

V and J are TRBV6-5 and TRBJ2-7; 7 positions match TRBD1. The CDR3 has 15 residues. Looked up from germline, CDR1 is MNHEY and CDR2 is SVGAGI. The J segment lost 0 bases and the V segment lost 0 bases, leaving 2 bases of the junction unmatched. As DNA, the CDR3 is TGTGCCAGCAGTTACTCGCCAGGGGGCTCCTACGAGCAGTACTTC. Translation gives CASSYSPGGSYEQYF.

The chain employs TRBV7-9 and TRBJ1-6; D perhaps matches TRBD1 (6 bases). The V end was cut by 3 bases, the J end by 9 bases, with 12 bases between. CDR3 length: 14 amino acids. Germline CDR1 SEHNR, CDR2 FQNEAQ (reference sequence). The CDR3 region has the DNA TGTGCCAGCAGCTTGGAAACAGGGCTTTCACCCCTCCACTTT. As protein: CASSLETGLSPLHF.

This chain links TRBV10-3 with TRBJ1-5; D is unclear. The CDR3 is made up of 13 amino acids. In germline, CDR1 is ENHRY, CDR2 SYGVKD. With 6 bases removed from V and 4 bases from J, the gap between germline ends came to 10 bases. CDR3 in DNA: TGTGCCATCAGCCGGGAACTAAATCAGCCCCAGCATTTT. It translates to CAISRELNQPQHF.

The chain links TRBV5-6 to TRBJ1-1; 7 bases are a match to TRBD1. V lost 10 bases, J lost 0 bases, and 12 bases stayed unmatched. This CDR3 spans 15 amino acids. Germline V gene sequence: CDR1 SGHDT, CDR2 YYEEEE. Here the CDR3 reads CASLRGVHMNTEAFF. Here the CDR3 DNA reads TGTGCCTCCCTCAGGGGGGTCCACATGAACACTGAAGCTTTCTTT.

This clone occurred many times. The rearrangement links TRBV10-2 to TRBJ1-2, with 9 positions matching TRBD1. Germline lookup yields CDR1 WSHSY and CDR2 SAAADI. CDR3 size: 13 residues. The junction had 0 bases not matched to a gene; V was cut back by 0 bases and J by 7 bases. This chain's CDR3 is CASSESDRGGYTF. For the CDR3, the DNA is TGCGCCAGCAGTGAGTCGGACAGGGGTGGCTACACCTTC.

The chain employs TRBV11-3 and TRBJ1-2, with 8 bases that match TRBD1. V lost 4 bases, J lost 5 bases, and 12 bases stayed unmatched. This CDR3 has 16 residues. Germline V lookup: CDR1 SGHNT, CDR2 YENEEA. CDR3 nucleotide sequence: TGTGCCAGCAGCTCGGGGGACAGGACCCAGGCTTATGGCTACACCTTC. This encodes CASSSGDRTQAYGYTF.

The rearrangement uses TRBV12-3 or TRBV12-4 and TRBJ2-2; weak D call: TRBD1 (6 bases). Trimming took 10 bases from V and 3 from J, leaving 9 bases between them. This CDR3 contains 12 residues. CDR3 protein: CATQGDTGELFF. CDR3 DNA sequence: TGTGCCACACAGGGAGACACCGGGGAGCTGTTTTTT.

For the CDR3, the DNA is TGTGCCAGCAGCTTACTGGGACAGGGCACCGGGGAGCTGTTTTTT. Translating gives CASSLLGQGTGELFF. The V call is TRBV7-3, the J call TRBJ2-2, with 9 bases identical to TRBD1. Germline loops: CDR1 SGHTA, CDR2 FQGTGA. The V gene end was trimmed by 2 bases and the J gene end by 4 bases; junction bases not matched to a gene: 2. This CDR3 has 15 residues.

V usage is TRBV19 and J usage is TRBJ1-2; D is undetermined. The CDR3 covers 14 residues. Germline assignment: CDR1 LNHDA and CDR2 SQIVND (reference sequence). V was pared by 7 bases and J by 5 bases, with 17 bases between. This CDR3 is CASTPGGRIYGYTF. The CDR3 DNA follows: TGTGCCAGTACCCCAGGTGGGAGAATTTATGGCTACACCTTC.

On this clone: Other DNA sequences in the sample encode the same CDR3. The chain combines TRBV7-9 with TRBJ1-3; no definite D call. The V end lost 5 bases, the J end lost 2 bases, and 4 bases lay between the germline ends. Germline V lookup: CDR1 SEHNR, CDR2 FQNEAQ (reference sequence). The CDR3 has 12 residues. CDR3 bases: TGTGCCAGCAGCCCCGCTGGAAACACCATATATTTT. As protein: CASSPAGNTIYF. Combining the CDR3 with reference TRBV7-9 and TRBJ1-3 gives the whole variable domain DTGVSQNPRHKITKRGQNVTFRCDPISEHNRLYWYRQTLGQGPEFLTYFQNEAQLEKSRLLSDRFSAERPKGSFSTLEIQRTEQGDSAMYLCASSPAGNTIYFGEGSWLTVV.

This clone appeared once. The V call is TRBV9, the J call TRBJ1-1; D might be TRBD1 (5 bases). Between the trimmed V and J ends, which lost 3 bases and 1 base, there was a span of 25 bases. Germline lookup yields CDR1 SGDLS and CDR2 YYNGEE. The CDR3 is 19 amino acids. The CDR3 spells CASSGQTGLGGRENTEAFF. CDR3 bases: TGTGCCAGCAGCGGGCAAACCGGCTTGGGGGGTAGAGAGAACACTGAAGCTTTCTTT.

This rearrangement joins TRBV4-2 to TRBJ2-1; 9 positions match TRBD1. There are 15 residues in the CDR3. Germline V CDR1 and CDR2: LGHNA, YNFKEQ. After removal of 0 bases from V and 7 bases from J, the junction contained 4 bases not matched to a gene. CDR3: CASSQDFGTGNEQFF. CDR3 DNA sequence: TGTGCCAGCAGCCAAGATTTTGGGACAGGGAATGAGCAGTTCTTC.

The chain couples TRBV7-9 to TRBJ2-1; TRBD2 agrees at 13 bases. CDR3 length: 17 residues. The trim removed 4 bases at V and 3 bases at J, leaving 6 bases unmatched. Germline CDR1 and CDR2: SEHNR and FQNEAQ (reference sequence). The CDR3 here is CASSSLGLAGYYNEQFF. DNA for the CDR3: TGTGCCAGCAGCTCCTTGGGACTAGCGGGATACTACAATGAGCAGTTCTTC.

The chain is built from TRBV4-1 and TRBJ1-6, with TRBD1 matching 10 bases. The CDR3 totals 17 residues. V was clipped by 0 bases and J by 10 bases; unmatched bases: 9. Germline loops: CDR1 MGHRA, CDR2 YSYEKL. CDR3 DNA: TGCGCCAGCAGCCAAGATCTTTGGACAGGGGGACGGTCACCCCTCCACTTT. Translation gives CASSQDLWTGGRSPLHF.

The CDR3: CASGDLANNEQFF. CDR3 in DNA: TGTGCCAGCGGCGACCTAGCGAACAATGAGCAGTTCTTC. V usage is TRBV12-3 or TRBV12-4 and J usage is TRBJ2-1; possible D gene TRBD2, 6 bases. The CDR3 contains 13 residues. Trimming removed 8 bases from V and 5 bases from J, with 13 bases in between.

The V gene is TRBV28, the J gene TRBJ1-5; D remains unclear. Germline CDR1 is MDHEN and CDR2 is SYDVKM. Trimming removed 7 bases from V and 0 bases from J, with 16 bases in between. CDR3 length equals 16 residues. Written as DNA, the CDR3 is TGTGCCAGCACAGTCCGCGGATGGGTTAGCAATCAGCCCCAGCATTTT. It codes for CASTVRGWVSNQPQHF. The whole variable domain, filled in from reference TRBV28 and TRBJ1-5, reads DVKVTQSSRYLVKRTGEKVFLECVQDMDHENMFWYRQDPGLGLRLIYFSYDVKMKEKGDIPEGYSVSREKKERFSLILESASTNQTSMYLCASTVRGWVSNQPQHFGDGTRLSIL.

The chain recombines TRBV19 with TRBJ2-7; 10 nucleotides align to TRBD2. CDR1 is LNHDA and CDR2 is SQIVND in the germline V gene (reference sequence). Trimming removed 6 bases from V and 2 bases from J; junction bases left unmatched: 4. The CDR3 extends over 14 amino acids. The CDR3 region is CASSRTSGPYEQYF. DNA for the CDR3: TGTGCCAGTAGCCGGACTAGCGGACCCTACGAGCAGTACTTC.

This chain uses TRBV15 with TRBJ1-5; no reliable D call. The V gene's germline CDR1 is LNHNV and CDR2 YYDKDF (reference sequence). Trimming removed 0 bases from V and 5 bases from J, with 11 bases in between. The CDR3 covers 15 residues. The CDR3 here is CATSRDIRRDQPQHF. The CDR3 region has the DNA TGTGCCACCAGCAGAGATATAAGGAGGGATCAGCCCCAGCATTTT.

The CDR3 spells CAISGLSSALSYEQYF. The CDR3 region has the DNA TGTGCCATCAGCGGCCTAAGTAGCGCCTTGTCCTACGAGCAGTACTTC. This rearrangement joins TRBV10-3 to TRBJ2-7, with a weak D call TRBD2 (5 bases). V lost 6 bases to trimming and J lost 1 base, with 19 bases between them. The CDR3 contains 16 residues. Germline CDR1 ENHRY, CDR2 SYGVKD.

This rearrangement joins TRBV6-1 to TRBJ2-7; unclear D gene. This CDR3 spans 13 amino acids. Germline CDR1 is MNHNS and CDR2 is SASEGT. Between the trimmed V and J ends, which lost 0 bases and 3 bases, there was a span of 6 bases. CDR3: CASSEARYYEQYF. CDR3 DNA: TGTGCCAGCAGTGAAGCGAGATACTACGAGCAGTACTTC.

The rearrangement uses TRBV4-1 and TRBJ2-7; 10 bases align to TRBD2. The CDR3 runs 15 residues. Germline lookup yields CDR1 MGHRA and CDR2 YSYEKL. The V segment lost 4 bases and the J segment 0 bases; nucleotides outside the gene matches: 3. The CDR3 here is CASSPSGSFSYEQYF. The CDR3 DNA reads TGCGCCAGCAGCCCTAGCGGGAGCTTCTCCTACGAGCAGTACTTC.